This T cell receptor beta chain came from a study of blood T cell repertoires in COVID-19. Study in general: T cells, B-cell-depleted T cells, or PBMCs supplied cDNA or gDNA.

As concerns this clone: Other DNA sequences in the same sample also yield this CDR3.

V lost 5 bases to trimming and J lost 0 bases, with 10 bases between them. The CDR3 is 14 amino acids. CDR1 is SGHTA and CDR2 is FQGNSA in the germline V gene. Here immunoSEQ multiplex PCR was the method, and the copy in TCRdb shows in-frame clones only, minus some. Among around 87,000 clones, roughly 90% were seen once, and the ten largest hold approximately 1.5%. The sequence came from a human donor with active COVID-19. The donor label of this sample is uncertain. V usage is TRBV7-2 and J usage is TRBJ1-1, with D possibly being TRBD1 (5 bases). The sample was peripheral blood. The CDR3 DNA sequence: TGTGCCAGCAGCCCGGGGGACCTGAACACTGAAGCTTTCTTT. This gives the protein CASSPGDLNTEAFF.